This TCR beta chain originates from a study of T-cell reconstitution after alpha-beta-depleted transplantation in children. Molecular barcoding with unique molecular identifiers was used for the TCRbeta library. TCRdb re-analysed the PCR reads in MiXCR, keeping a single row per CDR3 protein. The sample has fewer than 700,000 distinct CDR3 sequences, over 10% seen once. The CDR3 has 18 residues. The J segment lost 0 bases and the V segment lost 3 bases, leaving 6 bases of the junction unmatched. CDR1 is SGHRS, CDR2 YFSETQ, per germline. This clonotype occurred a few times. The target antigen is unknown. Regarding the study as a whole: By about two months after transplant, alpha-beta T cells reportedly arose from several hundred graft clones that had expanded. Surviving thymic progenitors and recipient T cells were the source of high TCRbeta diversity at day 60 in some patients. The authors attributed T-cell counts and diversity one year after transplant mostly to newly produced T cells.

The V and J genes are TRBV5-1 and TRBJ2-6, with TRBD1 matching 10 bases. This sequence was found in a male patient younger than 18 who had a stem cell transplant for acute myeloid leukemia, so the T cells may come from the graft donor. Material: PBMCs, mostly from graft donor cells, obtained 360 days after TCRalphabeta/CD19-depleted stem cell transplant. CDR3 sequence (DNA): TGCGCCAGCAGCTCCGGGACAGGGGACCGCTCTGGGGCCAACGTCCTGACTTTC. Translating gives CASSSGTGDRSGANVLTF.